The 26 T cell receptor beta chains listed next were all sequenced from one sample in a study of early T cells in non-severe SARS-CoV-2 infection. In TCRdb, the 5' RACE reads were re-called with MiXCR into one record per CDR3 protein. The sample holds around 30,000 distinct CDR3 sequences, about 5% seen once. Material: whole blood. Every receptor here comes from an adult who was a healthcare worker with PCR-confirmed SARS-CoV-2 infection or an uninfected control (not recorded which).

This clonotype appeared many times. V usage is TRBV28 and J usage is TRBJ2-2, with unresolved D. Germline CDR1 is MDHEN and CDR2 is SYDVKM. CDR3 size: 15 residues. Trimming shortened V by 4 bases and J by 0 bases, and 9 bases separated the two germline ends. The CDR3 DNA reads TGTGCCAGCAGTTCAGGCGGTACGAACACCGGGGAGCTGTTTTTT. This translates into CASSSGGTNTGELFF. The full variable domain, its missing parts supplied by reference TRBV28 and TRBJ2-2, is DVKVTQSSRYLVKRTGEKVFLECVQDMDHENMFWYRQDPGLGLRLIYFSYDVKMKEKGDIPEGYSVSREKKERFSLILESASTNQTSMYLCASSSGGTNTGELFFGEGSRLTVL.

The sample holds many counts of this clonotype. The chain links TRBV9 to TRBJ1-5; TRBD1 might be the D (5 bases). The CDR3 contains 15 residues. V was pared by 0 bases and J by 0 bases, with 7 bases between. Germline V gene data show CDR1 as SGDLS and CDR2 as YYNGEE. DNA of the CDR3: TGTGCCAGCAGCGTAGGACAGAATAGCAATCAGCCCCAGCATTTT. This codes for CASSVGQNSNQPQHF. The whole variable domain, filled in from reference TRBV9 and TRBJ1-5, reads DSGVTQTPKHLITATGQRVTLRCSPRSGDLSVYWYQQSLDQGLQFLIQYYNGEERAKGNILERFSAQQFPDLHSELNLSSLELGDSALYFCASSVGQNSNQPQHFGDGTRLSIL.

This clonotype occurred a few times. V usage is TRBV5-1 and J usage is TRBJ1-1; D remains unclear. There are 14 residues in the CDR3. With 0 bases removed from V and 13 bases from J, the gap between germline ends came to 19 bases. From germline, CDR1 is SGHRS and CDR2 YFSETQ. The CDR3 region has the DNA TGCGCCAGCAGCTTGGATATCTCAACACTGAAGCTTTTCTTT. Protein: CASSLDISTLKLFF.

This clonotype has at least ten counts. The chain links TRBV12-3 or TRBV12-4 to TRBJ2-1; 11 nucleotides agree with TRBD1. This CDR3 is built from 16 residues. J gave up 7 bases and V 2 bases, and 7 bases lay outside the gene matches. The CDR3 nucleotides are TGTGCCAGCAGTTTAATCCGGACAGGGGGCCGGAATGAGCAGTTCTTC. Its translation: CASSLIRTGGRNEQFF.

Concerning this clonotype: A clone one base away is much larger, so this may be a read error. The conserved closing phenylalanine or tryptophan is absent in this CDR3, likely reflecting a read error. The V gene is TRBV20-1, the J gene TRBJ2-7; TRBD2 aligns across 11 bases. Germline CDR1 and CDR2: DFQATT and SNEGSKA (reference sequence). This CDR3 has 13 amino acids. V dropped 5 bases and J dropped 4; count of bases not matched to a gene: 4. CDR3 DNA sequence: TGCAGTGCTCTCGGGACTAGCGGTTACGAGCAGTACTAC. Its protein product is CSALGTSGYEQYY.

At least ten counts were recorded for this clonotype. The chain joins TRBV5-6 to TRBJ2-7; TRBD1 might be the D (5 bases). CDR1 is SGHDT and CDR2 is YYEEEE in the germline V gene. The CDR3 totals 12 residues. Trimming removed 0 bases at V and 7 bases at J, with 8 bases between. The CDR3 DNA reads as TGTGCCAGCAGCTTGGGGGGCGGAGAGCAGTACTTC. Translation gives CASSLGGGEQYF.

This clonotype was counted only a few times. V is TRBV7-2 and J is TRBJ1-2; possibly TRBD1 for D (5 bases). The V gene's germline CDR1 is SGHTA and CDR2 FQGNSA. The germline V and J ends were trimmed by 1 base and 6 bases, with 12 bases remaining between them. The CDR3 runs 14 residues. CDR3 sequence: CASSLEKGPHGYTF. Here the CDR3 DNA reads TGTGCCAGCAGCTTAGAAAAGGGACCCCATGGCTACACCTTC. Full variable domain (rest looked up from reference TRBV7-2 and TRBJ1-2): GAGVSQSPSNKVTEKGKDVELRCDPISGHTALYWYRQSLGQGLEFLIYFQGNSAPDKSGLPSDRFSAERTGGSVSTLTIQRTQQEDSAVYLCASSLEKGPHGYTFGSGTRLTVV.

This clonotype has a handful of counts. The chain uses TRBV30 and TRBJ1-2; 7 nucleotides agree with TRBD1. V was pared by 4 bases and J by 4 bases, with 6 bases of the junction left unmatched. The CDR3 has 13 amino acids. CDR1 and CDR2 (germline): GTSNPN, SVGIG (reference sequence). The CDR3 DNA follows: TGTGCCTGGAAAGGACAGGTACTCTATGGCTACACCTTC. Translating gives CAWKGQVLYGYTF.

This clonotype has a count of ten or more. The rearrangement joins TRBV28 to TRBJ1-2; 9 positions match TRBD1. Looked up from germline, CDR1 is MDHEN and CDR2 is SYDVKM. This CDR3 is built from 14 residues. V trimming: 5 bases; J trimming: 12 bases; junction bases outside the gene matches: 13. CDR3 sequence: CASSIRDRVMVNTF. As DNA, the CDR3 is TGTGCCAGCAGTATCCGGGACAGGGTGATGGTAAACACCTTC.

The chain recombines TRBV5-1 with TRBJ2-1; a possible D gene is TRBD2 (6 bases). The CDR3 consists of 17 residues. Deletions cut 0 bases from V and 15 bases from J, with 28 bases between. Germline-derived CDR1 and CDR2 are SGHRS and YFSETQ. DNA of the CDR3: TGCGCCAGCAGCTTGGTGGGGGGTACAGAGCTACCCCAGCGGTGGTTCTTC. This gives the protein CASSLVGGTELPQRWFF.

This clonotype was seen at least ten times. The gene calls are TRBV7-6 and TRBJ1-3; no clear D. Trimming removed 5 bases from V and 0 bases from J, with 11 bases in between. This CDR3 contains 15 residues. In germline, CDR1 is SGHVS, CDR2 FNYEAQ. For the CDR3, the DNA is TGTGCCAGCAGCCCTGACATAGTCTCTGGAAACACCATATATTTT. This encodes CASSPDIVSGNTIYF.

This clonotype was recorded many times. The V and J genes are TRBV30 and TRBJ1-1; no reliable D call. V was trimmed by 0 bases and J by 0 bases, leaving 5 bases between them. The germline gives CDR1 GTSNPN, CDR2 SVGIG (reference sequence). The CDR3 is 13 amino acids. The chain's CDR3 is CAWSVGLNTEAFF. The CDR3 DNA reads as TGTGCCTGGAGTGTGGGCCTGAACACTGAAGCTTTCTTT.

This clonotype was picked up many times. This chain connects TRBV27 to TRBJ2-1, with D unresolved. The germline V gene encodes CDR1 MNHEY and CDR2 SMNVEV (reference sequence). The CDR3 spans 13 residues. The V and J ends lost 2 bases and 3 bases respectively, with 5 bases between them. CDR3 protein: CASSLKDYNEQFF. Here the CDR3 DNA reads TGTGCCAGCAGTTTAAAGGACTACAATGAGCAGTTCTTC.

A few counts support this clonotype. The chain is built from TRBV6-1 and TRBJ2-3; no clear D gene. CDR3 length: 16 amino acids. Germline CDR1 is MNHNS and CDR2 is SASEGT. V dropped 1 base and J dropped 2 bases, with 13 bases sitting between them. Here the CDR3 reads CASSEGAATFTDTQYF. CDR3 in DNA: TGTGCCAGCAGTGAAGGGGCGGCAACTTTCACAGATACGCAGTATTTT.

With regard to this clonotype: At one end, the junction sequence differs from germline, possibly due to a read error. The rearrangement joins TRBV20-1 to TRBJ2-3; 9 nucleotides agree with TRBD2. Per the germline V gene, CDR1 is DFQATT and CDR2 is SNEGSKA (reference sequence). The CDR3 spans 13 residues. CDR3 loop: CSARAGGTDTRYF. In DNA, the CDR3 is TGCAGTGCCAGAGCGGGAGGCACAGATACGCGGTATTTT.

This clonotype was picked up many times. The gene calls are TRBV10-3 and TRBJ2-1; 7 bases are shared with TRBD2. The CDR3 runs to 17 residues. The J segment lost 9 bases and the V segment lost 4 bases, leaving 18 bases of the junction unmatched. CDR1 and CDR2 from the germline V gene are ENHRY and SYGVKD. The DNA of the CDR3 is TGTGCCATCAGTGCGAACCCCACTAGCGCAGGAGTGAGTGAGCAGTTCTTC. Translated: CAISANPTSAGVSEQFF.

This clonotype was recorded at least ten times. The chain combines TRBV7-2 with TRBJ1-5, with D possibly matching TRBD1 (5 bases). The CDR3 is made up of 16 amino acids. V was pared by 1 base and J by 5 bases, with 15 bases between. CDR1 is SGHTA and CDR2 is FQGNSA in the germline V gene. In DNA, the CDR3 is TGTGCCAGCAGCTTAGGAGTCTCTGGGGCGCATCAGCCCCAGCATTTT. It yields the protein CASSLGVSGAHQPQHF.

This clonotype was seen ten or more times. The chain is built from TRBV12-3 or TRBV12-4 and TRBJ1-6; TRBD1 is a possible D gene (5 bases). Between the trimmed V and J ends, which lost 5 bases and 10 bases, there was a span of 15 bases. This CDR3 region has 14 residues. The CDR3 loop reads CASSLLGGWSPLHF. The CDR3 region has the DNA TGTGCCAGCAGTCTGCTGGGGGGTTGGTCACCCCTCCACTTT.

This clonotype came up many times. The V gene is TRBV12-3 or TRBV12-4, the J gene TRBJ2-7; perhaps TRBD1 as D (5 bases). The CDR3 runs to 14 residues. The V gene lost 5 bases and the J gene lost 1 base, with 12 bases spanning the gap. The DNA for the CDR3 is TGTGCCAGCAGTCCCTCGACAGCGTCCTACGAGCAGTACTTC. This codes for CASSPSTASYEQYF.

This clonotype was observed at least ten times. This chain links TRBV12-3 or TRBV12-4 with TRBJ2-3; 9 bases are shared with TRBD2. J lost 5 bases, V lost 7 bases, and 7 bases had no gene match. This CDR3 region has 14 residues. CDR3 in amino acids: CASNPAGGLDTQYF. CDR3 in DNA: TGTGCCAGCAACCCAGCGGGGGGCCTAGATACGCAGTATTTT.

This clonotype was detected many times. The rearrangement uses TRBV11-2 and TRBJ1-5; a weak D match, TRBD1 (6 bases). Trimming stripped 4 bases from V and 4 bases from J, with 14 bases between. The CDR3 sequence is 15 residues long. In germline, CDR1 is SGHAT, CDR2 FQNNGV. This CDR3 reads CASSSGAGRNQPQHF. The CDR3 DNA is TGTGCCAGCAGCTCAGGGGCAGGGCGGAATCAGCCCCAGCATTTT.

There are many counts of this clonotype. V gene TRBV19 combines with J gene TRBJ2-3; 8 bases line up with TRBD1. V lost 6 bases to trimming and J lost 3 bases; unmatched junction nucleotides: 14. Germline CDR1 LNHDA, CDR2 SQIVND (reference sequence). This CDR3 spans 17 amino acids. CDR3 loop: CASRTGQGMGRTDTQYF. The CDR3 nucleotides are TGTGCCAGTAGGACTGGACAGGGTATGGGAAGGACAGATACGCAGTATTTT.

This clonotype was observed a handful of times. The chain employs TRBV28 and TRBJ1-1; D may be TRBD1 (6 bases). The V end lost 5 bases, the J end lost 11 bases, and 15 bases lay between the germline ends. The CDR3 sequence is 12 residues long. Germline CDR1 and CDR2: MDHEN and SYDVKM. The CDR3 coding sequence is TGTGCCAGCAGTCCGAACAGGGTTAGGGCTTTCTTT. It encodes CASSPNRVRAFF.

This clonotype came up a few times. The chain combines TRBV30 with TRBJ1-1, with D unclear. The germline V gene encodes CDR1 GTSNPN and CDR2 SVGIG (reference sequence). This CDR3 has 12 amino acids. The V end lost 4 bases, the J end lost 8 bases, and 14 bases lay between the germline ends. CDR3 DNA: TGTGCCTGGACCCCTGCCGGCCTCGAAGCTTTCTTT. Its protein product is CAWTPAGLEAFF. Supplemented by reference TRBV30 and TRBJ1-1, the full variable domain reads SQTIHQWPATLVQPVGSPLSLECTVEGTSNPNLYWYRQAAGRGLQLLFYSVGIGQISSEVPQNLSASRPQDRQFILSSKKLLLSDSGFYLCAWTPAGLEAFFGQGTRLTVV.

This clonotype came up many times. CDR3 coding DNA: TGTGCCAGCAGCTCGTCCGGGACTACCAATGAGCAGTTCTTC. This encodes CASSSSGTTNEQFF. The V gene is TRBV7-9, the J gene TRBJ2-1, with TRBD2 matching 7 bases. Germline values: CDR1 SEHNR, CDR2 FQNEAQ (reference sequence). V shed 4 bases, J shed 6 bases, and the junction held 6 bases outside the gene matches. CDR3 length: 14 amino acids.

This clonotype turned up a few times. Possible read error: a much larger clone is one base away. CDR3 in amino acids: CASSSGLPVEQYF. CDR3 nucleotide sequence: TGTGCCAGCAGCTCCGGACTTCCAGTGGAGCAGTACTTC. The V gene is TRBV7-2, the J gene TRBJ2-7; tentatively, D is TRBD2 (5 bases). CDR3 length: 13 amino acids. Trimming stripped 4 bases from V and 7 bases from J, with 14 bases between. CDR1 SGHTA and CDR2 FQGNSA come from the germline V gene.